The 7 T cell receptor beta chains presented below share a single source sample, sequenced in a study of cytomegalovirus exposure and HLA in healthy donors. This PCR relied on a set of 60 Vbeta primers and 13 Jbeta primers. Produced via immunoSEQ multiplex PCR; TCRdb's table is partial and in-frame only. The sample contains 77,000 or so clones, over 70% of which appear only once. The sample consisted of PBMCs. These receptors all come from a middle-aged woman in good health and CMV-seronegative.

The chain is built from TRBV9 and TRBJ2-2; possible D gene TRBD2, 5 bases. The CDR3 totals 12 residues. The V end was cut by 4 bases, the J end by 7 bases, with 8 bases between. Germline CDR1 reads SGDLS; CDR2 reads YYNGEE. CDR3 nucleotide sequence: TGTGCCAGCAGCTTCCGGGGCGGGGAGCTGTTTTTT. Translation: CASSFRGGELFF.

This chain uses TRBV30 with TRBJ2-5, with 7 bases identical to TRBD2. This CDR3 has 13 amino acids. The V segment lost 7 bases and the J segment 5 bases; nucleotides outside the gene matches: 10. Germline V lookup: CDR1 GTSNPN, CDR2 SVGIG (reference sequence). Here the CDR3 reads CAYGYGGEETQYF. DNA for the CDR3: TGTGCCTACGGCTATGGGGGGGAGGAGACCCAGTACTTC.

A few counts support this clone. V gene TRBV18 combines with J gene TRBJ1-1; 7 nucleotides match TRBD1. The CDR3 is 14 amino acids. Germline CDR1 KGHSH, CDR2 LQKENI. V shed 3 bases, J shed 2 bases, and the junction held 3 bases outside the gene matches. The CDR3 coding sequence is TGTGCCAGCTCACCCGGGACAGACAACACTGAAGCTTTCTTT. Encoded protein: CASSPGTDNTEAFF.

The chain carries TRBV27 and TRBJ2-3, with 8 positions matching TRBD2. The germline V gene has CDR1 MNHEY and CDR2 SMNVEV (reference sequence). The CDR3 has 14 residues. V was clipped by 8 bases and J by 3 bases; unmatched bases: 7. The chain's CDR3 is CASGLVAGTDTQYF. CDR3 bases: TGTGCCAGCGGACTCGTAGCGGGGACAGATACGCAGTATTTT.

The CDR3 coding sequence is TGTGCCAGCAGTCTAGGCGGAGGGGTGAGCGAGCAGTACTTC. It translates to CASSLGGGVSEQYF. The chain employs TRBV6-1 and TRBJ2-7; a weak D match, TRBD2 (6 bases). Germline CDR1 reads MNHNS; CDR2 reads SASEGT. The V end was cut by 5 bases, the J end by 6 bases, with 17 bases between. CDR3 length: 14 residues.

This clone was observed a few times. This rearrangement joins TRBV5-1 to TRBJ2-7, with unresolved D. CDR1 and CDR2 from the germline V gene are SGHRS and YFSETQ. The CDR3 is made up of 13 amino acids. Trimming took off 0 bases at V and 3 bases at J, with 7 bases between the two ends. CDR3 sequence (DNA): TGCGCCAGCAGCTTGGATCTGTACTACGAGCAGTACTTC. Residues: CASSLDLYYEQYF.

The chain couples TRBV6-5 to TRBJ2-1; 14 nucleotides align to TRBD2. Trimming took 5 bases from V and 9 from J; bases not matched to a gene: 6. The CDR3 runs to 15 residues. Germline V gene sequence: CDR1 MNHEY, CDR2 SVGAGI. The CDR3 region is CASSRTSGGRGEQFF. For the CDR3, the DNA is TGTGCCAGCAGTAGGACTAGCGGGGGGAGGGGTGAGCAGTTCTTC.